These 17 T cell receptor beta chains were all obtained from the same sample, sequenced in a study of cytomegalovirus exposure and HLA in healthy donors (dated by TCRdb to between 2016 and 2019). The library came from the immunoSEQ multiplex PCR assay. For the multiplex PCR, a mixture combining 60 forward primers for TCR Vbeta segments and 13 reverse primers for TCR Jbeta segments was used. What TCRdb holds here is the immuneACCESS table cut down to in-frame rearrangements. Part of the clones is not present; checked against another copy, under half of the missing clones reflect an unresolved V gene, and the others are unexplained. Present in this sample are some 94,000 clones, 65% to 85% of which were seen just once. The ten largest clones capture around 3.6% of the sample. The material sequenced was PBMCs. These receptors all come from a man aged 35-49 years in good health and CMV-seronegative.

The CDR3 DNA reads TGTGCCAGTAGTATCTTTGGGGCAGGAGATAGCAATCAGCCCCAGCATTTT. This gives the protein CASSIFGAGDSNQPQHF. The chain uses TRBV19 and TRBJ1-5; possibly TRBD1 for D (5 bases). Germline values: CDR1 LNHDA, CDR2 SQIVND (reference sequence). V gave up 3 bases and J gave up 0 bases, with 15 bases separating them. This CDR3 has 17 amino acids.

This chain links TRBV27 with TRBJ1-2; a weak D match, TRBD1 (5 bases). Germline-derived CDR1 and CDR2 are MNHEY and SMNVEV (reference sequence). V was shortened by 6 bases and J by 13 bases, with 9 bases between the two germline ends. This CDR3 is built from 9 residues. In DNA form, the CDR3 reads TGTGCCAGCAGCAGGGCTTCCACCTTC. Protein sequence: CASSRASTF.

This chain's CDR3 is CAWSTGQGTDTQYF. The CDR3 region has the DNA TGTGCCTGGAGTACTGGACAGGGCACAGATACGCAGTATTTT. This chain links TRBV30 with TRBJ2-3, with 7 bases lining up with TRBD1. CDR1 and CDR2 from the germline V gene are GTSNPN and SVGIG (reference sequence). V shed 2 bases and J 1 base; nucleotides not matched to a gene: 3. The CDR3 runs 14 residues.

This clone showed up just a few times. The rearrangement joins TRBV30 to TRBJ1-5, with D possibly TRBD1 on 5 matching bases. Germline loops: CDR1 GTSNPN, CDR2 SVGIG (reference sequence). CDR3 length: 15 residues. The V gene lost 3 bases and the J gene lost 1 base, with 13 bases spanning the gap. CDR3 in amino acids: CAWSAGLGSNQPQHF. The CDR3 region has the DNA TGTGCCTGGAGCGCAGGGTTGGGGAGCAATCAGCCCCAGCATTTT.

This chain connects TRBV2 to TRBJ2-2; 14 nucleotides match TRBD2. The V and J ends lost 6 bases and 9 bases, in that order; junction bases with no gene match: 9. Germline V gives CDR1 SNHLY, CDR2 FYNNEI. This CDR3 region has 16 residues. The CDR3 loop is CASRNRLAGGIRELFF. For the CDR3, the DNA is TGTGCCAGCAGAAACCGACTAGCGGGAGGGATCCGGGAGCTGTTTTTT.

The V call is TRBV5-1, the J call TRBJ2-2; 10 bases align to TRBD1. Germline V gene data show CDR1 as SGHRS and CDR2 as YFSETQ. V was clipped by 3 bases and J by 7 bases; unmatched bases: 6. The CDR3 is 15 amino acids. For the CDR3, the DNA is TGCGCCAGCAGCTCCGGACAGGGGGTTGACGGGGAGCTGTTTTTT. Translated: CASSSGQGVDGELFF.

The CDR3 DNA sequence: TGTGCCAGCAGTGACCCCGGGACTAGTAGCGAGCAGTACTTC. Amino acids: CASSDPGTSSEQYF. The V call is TRBV2, the J call TRBJ2-7; 8 bases agree with TRBD2. The CDR3 contains 14 residues. Germline CDR1 is SNHLY and CDR2 is FYNNEI. Trimming cost V 3 bases and J 6 bases; bases outside gene matches: 7.

The chain carries TRBV27 and TRBJ2-1; a possible D gene is TRBD1 (6 bases). Trimming left V 5 bases short and J 8 bases short, with 16 bases between. CDR3 length: 14 residues. Germline CDR1 reads MNHEY; CDR2 reads SMNVEV (reference sequence). CDR3 in amino acids: CASSQGFGVYEQFF. The CDR3 nucleotides are TGTGCCAGCAGTCAGGGGTTTGGAGTTTATGAGCAGTTCTTC.

The chain combines TRBV28 with TRBJ1-1; a weak D match, TRBD1 (5 bases). The V gene's germline CDR1 is MDHEN and CDR2 SYDVKM. V was pared by 2 bases and J by 10 bases, with 17 bases between. The CDR3 length is 14 residues. CDR3 loop: CASSLVGQGRVAFF. The CDR3 region has the DNA TGTGCCAGCAGTTTAGTGGGTCAGGGCAGGGTAGCTTTCTTT.

V usage is TRBV14 and J usage is TRBJ2-1, with D tentatively TRBD1 (6 bases). Trimming left V 0 bases short and J 4 bases short, with 10 bases between. In germline, CDR1 is SGHDN, CDR2 FVKESK. This CDR3 region has 15 residues. The CDR3 DNA sequence: TGTGCCAGCAGCCAAGAACAGGGCGCATACAATGAGCAGTTCTTC. This codes for CASSQEQGAYNEQFF.

J is TRBJ2-1 and V is TRBV7-9, with 9 nucleotides matching TRBD1. This CDR3 has 17 residues. From germline, CDR1 is SEHNR and CDR2 FQNEAQ (reference sequence). V was pared by 2 bases and J by 4 bases, with 9 bases of the junction left unmatched. CDR3 in amino acids: CASSLRAGTGSYNEQFF. In DNA form, the CDR3 reads TGTGCCAGCAGCTTACGCGCCGGGACAGGGTCTTACAATGAGCAGTTCTTC. Based on the CDR3 plus reference TRBV7-9 and TRBJ2-1, the full variable domain is DTGVSQNPRHKITKRGQNVTFRCDPISEHNRLYWYRQTLGQGPEFLTYFQNEAQLEKSRLLSDRFSAERPKGSFSTLEIQRTEQGDSAMYLCASSLRAGTGSYNEQFFGPGTRLTVL.

V gene TRBV2 combines with J gene TRBJ2-5, with 15 bases fitting TRBD2. CDR3 size: 16 residues. V was clipped by 6 bases and J by 1 base; unmatched bases: 3. The germline CDR1 and CDR2 sequences are SNHLY and FYNNEI. The CDR3 is CASREGLAGGQETQYF. For the CDR3, the DNA is TGTGCCAGCAGGGAGGGACTAGCGGGGGGCCAAGAGACCCAGTACTTC.

J is TRBJ1-1 and V is TRBV7-9, with a weak D call TRBD1 (6 bases). CDR1 and CDR2 from the germline V gene are SEHNR and FQNEAQ (reference sequence). The CDR3 covers 15 residues. V lost 1 base, J lost 1 base, and 10 bases lay in between. CDR3 DNA sequence: TGTGCCAGCAGCTTAGATTGGACAGCGAACACTGAAGCTTTCTTT. Its translation is CASSLDWTANTEAFF. The whole variable domain, filled in from reference TRBV7-9 and TRBJ1-1, reads DTGVSQNPRHKITKRGQNVTFRCDPISEHNRLYWYRQTLGQGPEFLTYFQNEAQLEKSRLLSDRFSAERPKGSFSTLEIQRTEQGDSAMYLCASSLDWTANTEAFFGQGTRLTVV.

This clone was counted a few times. One base away lies a much larger clone, so this may be a sequencing read error. The CDR3: CASSDGTGGTDTQYF. CDR3 sequence (DNA): TGTGCCAGCAGTGACGGGACAGGGGGCACAGATACGCAGTATTTT. The chain recombines TRBV6-1 with TRBJ2-3, with 10 bases that match TRBD1. The CDR3 runs to 15 residues. The trim removed 3 bases at V and 1 base at J, leaving 1 base unmatched. Germline V gives CDR1 MNHNS, CDR2 SASEGT.

V and J are TRBV19 and TRBJ2-1; 9 bases are shared with TRBD1. This CDR3 is built from 15 residues. In germline, CDR1 is LNHDA, CDR2 SQIVND (reference sequence). After removal of 5 bases from V and 4 bases from J, the junction contained 6 bases not matched to a gene. The CDR3 DNA reads as TGTGCCAGTAGTGACAGGGGGGTTTCGTACAATGAGCAGTTCTTC. Its translation is CASSDRGVSYNEQFF. The full variable domain, completed using reference TRBV19 and TRBJ2-1, is DGGITQSPKYLFRKEGQNVTLSCEQNLNHDAMYWYRQDPGQGLRLIYYSQIVNDFQKGDIAEGYSVSREKKESFPLTVTSAQKNPTAFYLCASSDRGVSYNEQFFGPGTRLTVL.

This sequence joins TRBV11-2 and TRBJ2-7; perhaps TRBD1 as D (6 bases). CDR3 length equals 15 residues. Trimming shortened V by 5 bases and J by 3 bases, and 17 bases separated the two germline ends. Germline CDR1 and CDR2: SGHAT and FQNNGV. Written as DNA, the CDR3 is TGTGCCAGCAGCCCGGACAGCACGGGGTACTACGAGCAGTACTTC. Its translation: CASSPDSTGYYEQYF. Together with reference TRBV11-2 and TRBJ2-7, the CDR3 gives the full variable domain: EAGVAQSPRYKIIEKRQSVAFWCNPISGHATLYWYQQILGQGPKLLIQFQNNGVVDDSQLPKDRFSAERLKGVDSTLKIQPAKLEDSAVYLCASSPDSTGYYEQYFGPGTRLTVT.

The rearrangement uses TRBV5-1 and TRBJ2-5; no clear D gene. CDR1 is SGHRS and CDR2 is YFSETQ in the germline V gene. The V end lost 2 bases, the J end lost 2 bases, and 10 bases lay between the germline ends. CDR3 size: 14 residues. The DNA for the CDR3 is TGCGCCAGCAGCTTAGACACAGCACAAGAGACCCAGTACTTC. Residues: CASSLDTAQETQYF.